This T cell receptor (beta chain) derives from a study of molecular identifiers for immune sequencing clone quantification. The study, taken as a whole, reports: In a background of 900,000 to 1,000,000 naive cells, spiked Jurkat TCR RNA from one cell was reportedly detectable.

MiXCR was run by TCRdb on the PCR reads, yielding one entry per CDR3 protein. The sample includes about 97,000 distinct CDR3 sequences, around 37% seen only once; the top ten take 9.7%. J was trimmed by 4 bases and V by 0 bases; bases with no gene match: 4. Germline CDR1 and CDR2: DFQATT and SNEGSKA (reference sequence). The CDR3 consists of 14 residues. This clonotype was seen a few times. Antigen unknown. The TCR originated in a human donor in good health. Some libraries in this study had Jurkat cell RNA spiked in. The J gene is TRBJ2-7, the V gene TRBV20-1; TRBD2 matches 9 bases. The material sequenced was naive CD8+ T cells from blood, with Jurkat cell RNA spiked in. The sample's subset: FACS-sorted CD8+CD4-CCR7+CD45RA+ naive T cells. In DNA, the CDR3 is TGCAGTGCTAGAGATCGGGCGGGGGGGTACGAGCAGTACTTC. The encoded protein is CSARDRAGGYEQYF.